The T cell receptor beta chain described here comes from a study of cytomegalovirus exposure and HLA in healthy donors. Study overall: Caucasian-associated ancestry cluster membership applied to about 77% of around 400 genotyped donors.

With 5 bases removed from V and 4 bases from J, the gap between germline ends came to 11 bases. Germline V lookup: CDR1 MNHEY, CDR2 SMNVEV (reference sequence). The CDR3 has 14 residues. Study observations and caveats: Investigators reported approximately 170 TCR beta chains as tied to cytomegalovirus. CMV serostatus was the only recorded immune exposure for donors. According to a later analysis, donors in an Asian-associated ancestry cluster reportedly had fewer N-insertions than the roughly 670-donor mean.

A multiplex PCR was run with 60 Vbeta primers and 13 Jbeta primers. Sequenced by immunoSEQ multiplex PCR; TCRdb stores in-frame clones only, minus some. This sample has about 150,000 clones, with over 55% found just once. Concerning this clone itself: Its matching antigen is unknown.

Sample: PBMCs. The chain joins TRBV27 to TRBJ2-2; TRBD1 is a possible D gene (6 bases). The clonotype was recovered from a man aged 35 to 55 in good health and CMV-seronegative. CDR3 DNA: TGTGCCAGCAGTGCCGGACAGTTCACCGGGGAGCTGTTTTTT. Its protein is CASSAGQFTGELFF.